What follows are 9 T cell receptor beta chains derived from one specimen sequenced in a study of PD-1 blockade in classical Hodgkin lymphoma. Generated by immunoSEQ multiplex PCR, the TCRdb table keeps only in-frame clones and is missing some. The sample records just over 60,000 clones, about nine tenths being singletons. The patients all showed relapse after autologous stem cell transplantation, while their brentuximab vedotin exposure varied. The sample in question was peripheral blood mononuclear cells (PBMCs), obtained at baseline. All receptors derive from a human donor with classical Hodgkin lymphoma.

This rearrangement joins TRBV4-3 to TRBJ1-2; the match to TRBD1 covers 7 bases. CDR1 is LGHNA, CDR2 YSLEER, per germline. The junction had 5 bases not matched to a gene; V was cut back by 0 bases and J by 4 bases. CDR3 length: 15 amino acids. CDR3 sequence (DNA): TGCGCCAGCAGCCAAGACCCAGGGGGAGGCTATGGCTACACCTTC. Its translation is CASSQDPGGGYGYTF.

This clone was counted a single time. The V gene is TRBV28, the J gene TRBJ1-5; D is uncertain. The CDR3 has 14 residues. The V and J ends lost 7 bases and 5 bases respectively, with 15 bases between them. Germline values: CDR1 MDHEN, CDR2 SYDVKM. The CDR3 region has the DNA TGTGCCAGCATAGGGAAGGTATACCATCAGCCCCAGCATTTT. It specifies CASIGKVYHQPQHF.

The chain links TRBV30 to TRBJ1-3; the D is unclear. The CDR3 loop spans 17 amino acids. Per the germline V gene, CDR1 is GTSNPN and CDR2 is SVGIG (reference sequence). The ends were cut back, 4 bases at V and 0 bases at J, with 19 bases in the middle. CDR3 sequence (DNA): TGTGCCTGGACGAAAGAGAAGTGGATTAGCTCTGGAAACACCATATATTTT. Encoded protein: CAWTKEKWISSGNTIYF.

This clone has only a few counts. V and J are TRBV6-5 and TRBJ1-2, with 12 bases identical to TRBD1. CDR3 length equals 14 residues. Germline CDR1 and CDR2: MNHEY and SVGAGI. The CDR3 region is CAVAGDRGRRGYTF. In DNA form, the CDR3 reads TGTGCAGTGGCCGGGGACAGGGGGCGCAGAGGCTACACCTTC.

The genes are TRBV7-2 and TRBJ2-1; 9 bases match TRBD2. The CDR3 covers 15 residues. The trim removed 1 base at V and 8 bases at J, leaving 6 bases unmatched. Germline-derived CDR1 and CDR2 are SGHTA and FQGNSA. DNA of the CDR3: TGTGCCAGCAGCTTAGGGCTAGCGGGGAGCGATGAGCAGTTCTTC. This translates into CASSLGLAGSDEQFF.

The V call is TRBV9, the J call TRBJ2-7; TRBD2 aligns across 8 bases. The CDR3 is 16 amino acids. The trim removed 0 bases at V and 3 bases at J, leaving 8 bases unmatched. CDR1 and CDR2 from the germline V gene are SGDLS and YYNGEE. The CDR3 sequence: CASSVGLRGAVYEQYF. DNA of the CDR3: TGTGCCAGCAGCGTAGGTTTGCGGGGGGCGGTCTACGAGCAGTACTTC.

CDR3 sequence: CSVVPTTNEKLFF. The CDR3 DNA reads as TGCAGCGTTGTTCCGACAACTAATGAAAAACTGTTTTTT. The chain is built from TRBV29-1 and TRBJ1-4; the D is unclear. Germline loops: CDR1 SQVTM, CDR2 ANQGSEA. The CDR3 consists of 13 residues. V shed 4 bases and J shed 0 bases, with 6 bases lying between them.

The chain is built from TRBV7-3 and TRBJ2-7; D is ambiguous. Germline loops: CDR1 SGHTA, CDR2 FQGTGA. Trimming cost V 2 bases and J 0 bases, with 8 bases left between them. CDR3 length: 14 residues. The CDR3 DNA reads as TGTGCCAGCAGCTTATTGGATTTCTCCTACGAGCAGTACTTC. This codes for CASSLLDFSYEQYF.

The chain carries TRBV29-1 and TRBJ1-1, with 7 bases matching TRBD1. The CDR3 runs to 13 residues. Germline V gene data show CDR1 as SQVTM and CDR2 as ANQGSEA. J was trimmed by 4 bases and V by 8 bases; bases with no gene match: 10. The CDR3 sequence: CSYARGPGTEAFF. The CDR3, as DNA: TGCAGCTACGCAAGGGGGCCCGGCACTGAAGCTTTCTTT.